This T cell receptor (beta chain) is drawn from a study of metastatic and nonmetastatic thyroid tumors. Study at large: It was across blood and tumor or nodule tissue from malignant and benign thyroid patients that repertoires were compared.

None of the patients had undergone any treatment ahead of thyroid surgery. Germline V gives CDR1 SGHAT, CDR2 FQDESV (reference sequence). The junction had 11 bases not matched to a gene; V was cut back by 5 bases and J by 8 bases. This CDR3 is built from 15 residues. This clone appeared many times. Its matching antigen is unknown. Authors' data handling: Built for papillary thyroid cancer, a distant-metastasis classifier drew on CDR3 differences across clinicopathological groups. With MiXCR, TCRdb reprocessed the PCR reads. The V and J calls here are based on TCRdb, not the publication. Of about 27,000 clones in the sample, about 16% are singletons; the top ten hold 15% to 18%. Study observations and caveats: Benign nodules reportedly had significantly lower TCR beta diversity than malignant thyroid tumors in blood and tumor.

The source material was blood. This receptor was obtained from a male donor with papillary thyroid cancer or a benign thyroid nodule (not recorded which). Some clones in this sample may be carry-over from other donors' samples. The chain recombines TRBV11-1 with TRBJ2-1; TRBD2 matches 8 bases. The DNA of the CDR3 is TGTGCCAGCAGCCAGGACTATCGGGGGGGGGATGAGCAGTTCTTC. As protein: CASSQDYRGGDEQFF.